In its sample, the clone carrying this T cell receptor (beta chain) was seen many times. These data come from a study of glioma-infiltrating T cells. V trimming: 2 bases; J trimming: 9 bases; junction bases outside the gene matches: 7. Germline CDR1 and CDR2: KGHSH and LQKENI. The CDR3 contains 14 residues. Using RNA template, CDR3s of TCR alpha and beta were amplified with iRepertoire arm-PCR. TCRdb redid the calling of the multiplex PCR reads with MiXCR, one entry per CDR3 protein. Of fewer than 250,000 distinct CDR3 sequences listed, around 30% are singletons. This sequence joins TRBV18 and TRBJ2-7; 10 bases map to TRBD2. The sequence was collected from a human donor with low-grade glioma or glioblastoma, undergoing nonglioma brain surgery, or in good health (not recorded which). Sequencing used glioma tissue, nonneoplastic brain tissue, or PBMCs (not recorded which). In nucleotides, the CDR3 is TGTGCCAGCTCACCAGGACTAGCGGATACAGGGCAGTACTTC. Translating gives CASSPGLADTGQYF.